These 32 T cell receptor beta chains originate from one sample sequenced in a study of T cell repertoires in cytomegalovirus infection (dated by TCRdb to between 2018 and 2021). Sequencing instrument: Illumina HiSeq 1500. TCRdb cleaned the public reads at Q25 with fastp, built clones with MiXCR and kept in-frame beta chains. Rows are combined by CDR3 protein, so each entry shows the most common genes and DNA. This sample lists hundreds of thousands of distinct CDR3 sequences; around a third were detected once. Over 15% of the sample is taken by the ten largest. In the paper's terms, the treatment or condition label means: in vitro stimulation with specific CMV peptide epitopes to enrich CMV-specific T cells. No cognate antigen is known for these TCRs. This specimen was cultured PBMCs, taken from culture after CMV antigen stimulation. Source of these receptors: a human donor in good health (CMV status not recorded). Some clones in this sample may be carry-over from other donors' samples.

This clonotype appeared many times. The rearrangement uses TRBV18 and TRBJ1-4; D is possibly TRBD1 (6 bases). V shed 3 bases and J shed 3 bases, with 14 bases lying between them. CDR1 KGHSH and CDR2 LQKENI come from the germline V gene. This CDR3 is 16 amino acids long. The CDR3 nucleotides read TGTGCCAGCTCACCGAGGACAGACCCAGCTAATGAAAAACTGTTTTTT. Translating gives CASSPRTDPANEKLFF.

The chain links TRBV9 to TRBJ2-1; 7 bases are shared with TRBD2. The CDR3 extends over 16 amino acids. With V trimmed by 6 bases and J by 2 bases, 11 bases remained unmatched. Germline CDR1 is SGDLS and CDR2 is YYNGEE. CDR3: CASTPRGGGTYNEQFF. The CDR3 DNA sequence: TGTGCCAGCACCCCACGGGGCGGGGGTACCTACAATGAGCAGTTCTTC.

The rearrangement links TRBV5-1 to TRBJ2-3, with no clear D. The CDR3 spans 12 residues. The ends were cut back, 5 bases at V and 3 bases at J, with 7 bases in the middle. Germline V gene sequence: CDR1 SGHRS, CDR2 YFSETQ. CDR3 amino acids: CASRLGTDTQYF. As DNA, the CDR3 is TGCGCCAGCAGACTTGGGACAGATACGCAGTATTTT.

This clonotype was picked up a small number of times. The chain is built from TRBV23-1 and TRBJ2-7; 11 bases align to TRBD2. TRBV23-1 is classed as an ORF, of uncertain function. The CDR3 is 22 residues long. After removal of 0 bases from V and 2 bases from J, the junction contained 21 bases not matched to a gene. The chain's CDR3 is CASSQSVPGETQLAGGTYEQYF. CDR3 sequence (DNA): TGCGCCAGCAGTCAATCGGTACCAGGAGAAACCCAGCTAGCGGGGGGTACCTACGAGCAGTACTTC.

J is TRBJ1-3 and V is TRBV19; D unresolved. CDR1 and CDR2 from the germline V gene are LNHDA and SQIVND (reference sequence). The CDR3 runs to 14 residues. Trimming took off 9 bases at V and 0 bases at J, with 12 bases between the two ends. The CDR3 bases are TGTGCCAGCCTAGACTCCTACTCTGGAAACACCATATATTTT. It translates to CASLDSYSGNTIYF.

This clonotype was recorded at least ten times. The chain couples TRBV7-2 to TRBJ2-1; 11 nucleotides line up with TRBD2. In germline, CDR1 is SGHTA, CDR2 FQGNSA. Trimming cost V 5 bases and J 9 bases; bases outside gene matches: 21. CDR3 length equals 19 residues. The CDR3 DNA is TGTGCCAGCAGCCTACGGTGGGGAGGGCTAGCGGGAGGCGGAGGTGAGCAGTTCTTC. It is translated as CASSLRWGGLAGGGGEQFF.

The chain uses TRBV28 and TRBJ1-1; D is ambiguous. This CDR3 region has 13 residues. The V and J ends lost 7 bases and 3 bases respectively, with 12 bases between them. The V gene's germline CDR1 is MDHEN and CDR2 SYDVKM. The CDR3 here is CASTGPRYTEAFF. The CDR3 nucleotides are TGTGCCAGCACGGGCCCGAGGTACACTGAAGCTTTCTTT.

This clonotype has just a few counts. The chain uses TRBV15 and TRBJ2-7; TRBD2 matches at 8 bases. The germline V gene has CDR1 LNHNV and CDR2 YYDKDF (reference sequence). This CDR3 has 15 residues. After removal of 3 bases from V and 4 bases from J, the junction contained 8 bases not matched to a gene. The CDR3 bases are TGTGCCACCAGCAGGACGGGGGCGGGAGGATACGAGCAGTACTTC. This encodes CATSRTGAGGYEQYF.

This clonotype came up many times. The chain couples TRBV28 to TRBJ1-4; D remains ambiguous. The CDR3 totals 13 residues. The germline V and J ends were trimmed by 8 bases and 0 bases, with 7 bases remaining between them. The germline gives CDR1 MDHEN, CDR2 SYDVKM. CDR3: CASCIATNEKLFF. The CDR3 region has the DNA TGTGCCAGCTGCATAGCAACTAATGAAAAACTGTTTTTT.

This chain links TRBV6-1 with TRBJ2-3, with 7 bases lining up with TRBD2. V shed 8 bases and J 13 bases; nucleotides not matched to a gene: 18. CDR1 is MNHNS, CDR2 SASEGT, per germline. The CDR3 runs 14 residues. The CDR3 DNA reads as TGTGCCAGCGATCACAATAGCATCGGGGGGTTTAAGTATTTT. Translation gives CASDHNSIGGFKYF.

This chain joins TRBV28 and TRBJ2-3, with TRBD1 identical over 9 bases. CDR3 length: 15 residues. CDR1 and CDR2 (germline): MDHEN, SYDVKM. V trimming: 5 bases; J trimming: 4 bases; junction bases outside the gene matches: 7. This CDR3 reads CASSEGGQGSDTQYF. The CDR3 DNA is TGTGCCAGCAGTGAGGGTGGACAGGGGTCAGATACGCAGTATTTT. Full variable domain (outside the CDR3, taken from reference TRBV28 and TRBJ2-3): DVKVTQSSRYLVKRTGEKVFLECVQDMDHENMFWYRQDPGLGLRLIYFSYDVKMKEKGDIPEGYSVSREKKERFSLILESASTNQTSMYLCASSEGGQGSDTQYFGPGTRLTVL.

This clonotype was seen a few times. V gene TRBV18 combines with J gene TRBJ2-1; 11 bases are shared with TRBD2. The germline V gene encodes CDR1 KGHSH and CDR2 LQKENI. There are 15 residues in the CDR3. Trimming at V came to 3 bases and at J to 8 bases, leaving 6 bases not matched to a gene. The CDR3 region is CASSPLAGGADEQFF. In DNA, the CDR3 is TGTGCCAGCTCACCTTTAGCGGGAGGGGCGGATGAGCAGTTCTTC.

The CDR3 spells CATSRERFQETQYF. The DNA for the CDR3 is TGTGCCACCAGCAGAGAGCGGTTTCAAGAGACCCAGTACTTC. The V and J genes are TRBV15 and TRBJ2-5, with D uncertain. This CDR3 is 14 amino acids long. The V and J ends lost 0 bases and 2 bases respectively, with 7 bases between them. Germline lookup yields CDR1 LNHNV and CDR2 YYDKDF (reference sequence).

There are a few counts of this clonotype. The CDR3 loop reads CASSWSGSYYEQYF. For the CDR3, the DNA is TGTGCCAGCAGCTGGAGCGGGAGTTACTACGAGCAGTACTTC. This chain links TRBV7-9 with TRBJ2-7, with 8 bases fitting TRBD2. V lost 4 bases and J lost 3; bases outside the gene matches: 5. CDR3 size: 14 residues. Germline V gene lookup returns CDR1 SEHNR and CDR2 FQNEAQ (reference sequence).

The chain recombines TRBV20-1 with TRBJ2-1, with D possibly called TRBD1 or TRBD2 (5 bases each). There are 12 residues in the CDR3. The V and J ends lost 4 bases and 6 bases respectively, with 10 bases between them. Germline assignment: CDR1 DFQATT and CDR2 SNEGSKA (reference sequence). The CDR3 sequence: CSATGPINEQFF. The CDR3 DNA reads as TGCAGTGCTACGGGACCGATCAATGAGCAGTTCTTC.

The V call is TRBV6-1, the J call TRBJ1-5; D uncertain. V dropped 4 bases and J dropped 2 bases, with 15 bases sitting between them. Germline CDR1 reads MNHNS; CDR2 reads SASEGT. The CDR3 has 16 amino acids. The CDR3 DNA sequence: TGTGCCAGCAGTGGCTCGATGGCGGGTGGCAATCAGCCCCAGCATTTT. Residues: CASSGSMAGGNQPQHF.

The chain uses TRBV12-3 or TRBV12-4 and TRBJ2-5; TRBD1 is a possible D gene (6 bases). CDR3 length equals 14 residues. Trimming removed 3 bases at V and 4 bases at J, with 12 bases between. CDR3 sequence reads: CASSFASRGETQYF. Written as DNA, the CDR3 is TGTGCCAGCAGTTTTGCGTCCAGGGGAGAGACCCAGTACTTC.

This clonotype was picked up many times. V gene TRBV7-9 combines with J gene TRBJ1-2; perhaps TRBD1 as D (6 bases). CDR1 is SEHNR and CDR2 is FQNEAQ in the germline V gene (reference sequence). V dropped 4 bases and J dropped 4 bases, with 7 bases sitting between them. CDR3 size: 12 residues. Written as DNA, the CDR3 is TGTGCCAGCAGCTCGGACAGCTATGGCTACACCTTC. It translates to CASSSDSYGYTF.

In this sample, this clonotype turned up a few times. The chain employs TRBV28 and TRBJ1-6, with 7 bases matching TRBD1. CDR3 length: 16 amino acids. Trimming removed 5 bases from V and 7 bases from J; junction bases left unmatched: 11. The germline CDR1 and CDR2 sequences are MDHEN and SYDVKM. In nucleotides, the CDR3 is TGTGCCAGCAGTATCCCGGGACAGCCGCTCAATTCACCCCTCCACTTT. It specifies CASSIPGQPLNSPLHF.

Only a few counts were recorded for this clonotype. In nucleotides, the CDR3 is TGTGCCAGCAGCCGGACAGAAACCAATCAGCCCCAGCATTTT. Translation: CASSRTETNQPQHF. This chain links TRBV7-9 with TRBJ1-5; D is perhaps TRBD1 (6 bases). CDR3 length: 14 residues. The germline V gene has CDR1 SEHNR and CDR2 FQNEAQ (reference sequence). V lost 5 bases, J lost 3 bases, and 11 bases lay in between.

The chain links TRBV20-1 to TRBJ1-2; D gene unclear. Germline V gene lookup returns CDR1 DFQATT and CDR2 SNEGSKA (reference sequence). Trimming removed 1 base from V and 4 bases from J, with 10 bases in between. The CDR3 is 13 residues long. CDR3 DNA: TGCAGTGCTAGAGGGGAGGGAATCTATGGCTACACCTTC. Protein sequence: CSARGEGIYGYTF.

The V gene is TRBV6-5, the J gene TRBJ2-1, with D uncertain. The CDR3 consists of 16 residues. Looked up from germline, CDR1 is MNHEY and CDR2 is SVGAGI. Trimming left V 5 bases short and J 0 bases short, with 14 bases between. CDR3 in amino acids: CASSEGMIGSYNEQFF. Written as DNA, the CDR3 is TGTGCCAGCAGTGAAGGAATGATAGGCTCCTACAATGAGCAGTTCTTC.

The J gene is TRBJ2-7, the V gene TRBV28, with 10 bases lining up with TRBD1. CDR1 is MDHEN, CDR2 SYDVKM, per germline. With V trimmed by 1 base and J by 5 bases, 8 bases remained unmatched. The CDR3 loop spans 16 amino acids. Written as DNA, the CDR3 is TGTGCCAGCAGTTTATTTGACAGGGGGCGTTCCCACGAGCAGTACTTC. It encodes CASSLFDRGRSHEQYF.

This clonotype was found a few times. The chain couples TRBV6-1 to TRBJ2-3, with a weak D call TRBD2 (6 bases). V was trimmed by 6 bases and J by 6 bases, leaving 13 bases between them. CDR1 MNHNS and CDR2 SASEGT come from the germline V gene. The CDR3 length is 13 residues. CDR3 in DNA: TGTGCCAGCAGGTCGGACTACATGGATACGCAGTATTTT. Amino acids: CASRSDYMDTQYF.

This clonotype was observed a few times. The CDR3: CSARMTDLGNQPQHF. Here the CDR3 DNA reads TGCAGTGCTCGAATGACCGACTTGGGCAATCAGCCCCAGCATTTT. The chain employs TRBV20-1 and TRBJ1-5; D remains ambiguous. Germline CDR1 DFQATT, CDR2 SNEGSKA (reference sequence). V lost 5 bases and J 2 bases, leaving 16 bases between the germline ends. The CDR3 consists of 15 residues.

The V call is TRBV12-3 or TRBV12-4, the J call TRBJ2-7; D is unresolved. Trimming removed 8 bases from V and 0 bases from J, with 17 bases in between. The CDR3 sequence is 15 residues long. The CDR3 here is CASRIGTDISYEQYF. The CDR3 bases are TGTGCCAGCCGCATCGGAACGGATATCTCCTACGAGCAGTACTTC.

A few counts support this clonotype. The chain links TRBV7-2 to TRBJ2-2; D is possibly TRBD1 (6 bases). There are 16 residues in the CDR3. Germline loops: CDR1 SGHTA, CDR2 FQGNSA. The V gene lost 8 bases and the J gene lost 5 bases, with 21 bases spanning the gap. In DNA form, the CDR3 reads TGTGCCAGCGGGATTAGACAGGCCCCGGAAACCGGGGAGCTGTTTTTT. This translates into CASGIRQAPETGELFF. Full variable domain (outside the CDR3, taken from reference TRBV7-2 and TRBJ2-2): GAGVSQSPSNKVTEKGKDVELRCDPISGHTALYWYRQSLGQGLEFLIYFQGNSAPDKSGLPSDRFSAERTGGSVSTLTIQRTQQEDSAVYLCASGIRQAPETGELFFGEGSRLTVL.

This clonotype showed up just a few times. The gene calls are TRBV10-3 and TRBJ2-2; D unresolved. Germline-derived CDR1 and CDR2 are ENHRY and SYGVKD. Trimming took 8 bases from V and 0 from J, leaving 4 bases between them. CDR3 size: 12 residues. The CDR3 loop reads CAIGANTGELFF. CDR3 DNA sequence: TGTGCCATCGGAGCGAACACCGGGGAGCTGTTTTTT.

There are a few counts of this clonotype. CDR3 sequence (DNA): TGTGCCAGCAGCCTTCTAAACCGGGGCCAAGAGACCCAGTACTTC. Translated, it gives CASSLLNRGQETQYF. The chain joins TRBV6-1 to TRBJ2-5; TRBD2 is a possible D gene (5 bases). This CDR3 has 15 residues. The V gene's germline CDR1 is MNHNS and CDR2 SASEGT. The V gene lost 6 bases and the J gene lost 1 base, with 15 bases spanning the gap.

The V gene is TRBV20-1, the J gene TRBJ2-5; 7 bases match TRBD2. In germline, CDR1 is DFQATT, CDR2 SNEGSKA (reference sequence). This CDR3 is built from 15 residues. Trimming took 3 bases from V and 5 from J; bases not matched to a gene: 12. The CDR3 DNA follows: TGCAGTGCTAGCGAGAGTGGGGGGGGGTGGGAGACCCAGTACTTC. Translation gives CSASESGGGWETQYF.

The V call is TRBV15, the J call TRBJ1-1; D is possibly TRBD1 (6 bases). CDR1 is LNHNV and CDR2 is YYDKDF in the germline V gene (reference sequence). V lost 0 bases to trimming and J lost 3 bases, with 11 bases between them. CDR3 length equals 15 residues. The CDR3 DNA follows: TGTGCCACCAGCAGAGATCCTTACAGGGACACTGAAGCTTTCTTT. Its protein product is CATSRDPYRDTEAFF.

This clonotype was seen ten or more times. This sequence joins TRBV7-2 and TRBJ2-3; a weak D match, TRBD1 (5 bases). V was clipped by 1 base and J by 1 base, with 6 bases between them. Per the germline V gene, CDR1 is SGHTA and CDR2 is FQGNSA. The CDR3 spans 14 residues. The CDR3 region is CASSLGTRTDTQYF. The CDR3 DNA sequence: TGTGCCAGCAGCTTAGGGACACGCACAGATACGCAGTATTTT. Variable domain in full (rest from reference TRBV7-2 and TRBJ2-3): GAGVSQSPSNKVTEKGKDVELRCDPISGHTALYWYRQSLGQGLEFLIYFQGNSAPDKSGLPSDRFSAERTGGSVSTLTIQRTQQEDSAVYLCASSLGTRTDTQYFGPGTRLTVL.